Below are 8 T cell receptor beta chains sequenced from a single sample in a study of identical twins. MiXCR, applied by TCRdb to the 5' RACE reads, yields one record per CDR3 protein. This repertoire shows about 290,000 distinct CDR3 sequences, roughly 8.6% found once; its top ten account for about 7.1%. The same data also went into a second study, on yellow fever vaccine responses in identical twins.

The sequencing sample was made of CD8+ T cells sorted from blood. These receptor sequences come from a woman under 30 in good health.

The gene calls are TRBV7-9 and TRBJ2-7; tentative D call: TRBD1 (6 bases). V was pared by 6 bases and J by 5 bases, with 23 bases between. From germline, CDR1 is SEHNR and CDR2 FQNEAQ (reference sequence). The CDR3 is made up of 16 amino acids. DNA of the CDR3: TGTGCCAGCAGATTTGCCGAGGGGGAAAGAAGGAACGAGCAGTACTTC. It translates to CASRFAEGERRNEQYF.

V and J are TRBV20-1 and TRBJ2-1; 10 bases are a match to TRBD1. This CDR3 has 15 residues. Trimming took 1 base from V and 9 from J; bases not matched to a gene: 9. Per the germline V gene, CDR1 is DFQATT and CDR2 is SNEGSKA (reference sequence). In DNA, the CDR3 is TGCAGTGCTAGAGGACAGGGGGCCCCCTGGGTTGAGCAGTTCTTC. Translated: CSARGQGAPWVEQFF.

The table lists this clonotype with a few counts. This chain links TRBV20-1 with TRBJ1-2; D might be TRBD1 (5 bases). V lost 0 bases and J lost 3, with 14 bases in between. Germline lookup yields CDR1 DFQATT and CDR2 SNEGSKA (reference sequence). The CDR3 is 15 amino acids. CDR3 DNA sequence: TGCAGTGCTAGAGATTCAAAGACAGCCTACTATGGCTACACCTTC. It yields the protein CSARDSKTAYYGYTF.

The chain recombines TRBV28 with TRBJ1-2; D is ambiguous. The germline CDR1 and CDR2 sequences are MDHEN and SYDVKM. V lost 6 bases, J lost 6 bases, and 17 bases lay in between. CDR3 length equals 14 residues. The CDR3 sequence: CASSPSQTLNGYTF. CDR3 sequence (DNA): TGTGCCAGCAGCCCTAGCCAGACGCTCAATGGCTACACCTTC.

The chain links TRBV6-1 to TRBJ2-3, with D maybe TRBD2 (6 bases). The V end was cut by 6 bases, the J end by 0 bases, with 16 bases between. CDR1 is MNHNS, CDR2 SASEGT, per germline. CDR3 length equals 16 residues. The CDR3, as DNA: TGTGCCAGCAGCCCAGTGGGAGGCCAGAGCACAGATACGCAGTATTTT. This gives the protein CASSPVGGQSTDTQYF.

Ten or more counts support this clonotype. This rearrangement joins TRBV18 to TRBJ1-2, with TRBD1 identical over 10 bases. CDR1 and CDR2 (germline): KGHSH, LQKENI. The CDR3 spans 14 residues. Losses at the gene ends were 5 bases for V and 5 bases for J; bases not matched to a gene: 5. This CDR3 is CASSLGQGNYGYTF. DNA for the CDR3: TGTGCCAGCTCATTGGGACAGGGGAATTATGGCTACACCTTC.

This clonotype has ten or more counts. This CDR3 reads CASSPRTGTYEQYF. In DNA, the CDR3 is TGTGCCAGCAGCCCCCGGACAGGGACATACGAGCAGTACTTC. This chain connects TRBV7-6 to TRBJ2-7; 8 bases map to TRBD1. CDR1 SGHVS and CDR2 FNYEAQ come from the germline V gene. The CDR3 totals 14 residues. The V segment lost 5 bases and the J segment 4 bases; nucleotides outside the gene matches: 7.

This clonotype was detected a few times. J is TRBJ2-5 and V is TRBV10-3, with 9 bases matching TRBD1. There are 17 residues in the CDR3. V trimming: 0 bases; J trimming: 2 bases; junction bases outside the gene matches: 7. Germline CDR1 ENHRY, CDR2 SYGVKD. This CDR3 is CAISESGTGSQQETQYF. CDR3 nucleotides: TGTGCCATCAGTGAGTCAGGGACAGGGAGTCAGCAAGAGACCCAGTACTTC.